One and the same sample provided the 30 T cell receptor beta chains below, sequenced in a study of T cell responses to AZD1222 COVID-19 vaccine. TCRdb's table, derived via immunoSEQ multiplex PCR, lists solely in-frame clones and lacks some. The sample contains roughly 190,000 clones, roughly 92% of which appear only once. The sample was peripheral blood, taken 28 days after the second dose of the MenACWY control vaccine. These receptors were taken from an adult who received the MenACWY meningococcal vaccine as a control.

The V and J genes are TRBV6-5 and TRBJ2-7, with D perhaps matching TRBD1 (6 bases). CDR3 size: 13 residues. Trimming took 10 bases from V and 2 from J, leaving 15 bases between them. CDR1 is MNHEY, CDR2 SVGAGI, per germline. The CDR3 coding sequence is TGTGCCACTAAAGGGGACAACACCTACGAGCAGTACTTC. Its protein product is CATKGDNTYEQYF.

The V gene is TRBV25-1, the J gene TRBJ2-1; 8 positions match TRBD2. The CDR3 runs to 15 residues. Unmatched junction bases numbered 11, after V lost 5 bases and J lost 8 bases. The germline CDR1 and CDR2 sequences are MGHDK and SYGVNS. CDR3 residues: CASSTPTSVMDEQFF. In DNA, the CDR3 is TGTGCCAGCAGTACCCCGACTAGCGTCATGGATGAGCAGTTCTTC.

The V and J genes are TRBV10-2 and TRBJ1-5, with D possibly matching TRBD1 (6 bases). Deletions cut 6 bases from V and 10 bases from J, with 16 bases between. CDR1 is WSHSY, CDR2 SAAADI, per germline. The CDR3 length is 13 residues. The CDR3 DNA follows: TGCGCCAGCAGAGAACAGGGTCGAGGACCCCAGCATTTT. Translated: CASREQGRGPQHF.

This clone has a single count. The chain combines TRBV9 with TRBJ2-1, with 14 bases matching TRBD2. The CDR3 consists of 15 residues. With 2 bases clipped from V and 7 bases from J, the junction kept 2 bases outside the gene matches. CDR1 and CDR2 from the germline V gene are SGDLS and YYNGEE. This CDR3 is CASSVGTSGSNEQFF. CDR3 DNA sequence: TGTGCCAGCAGCGTCGGGACTAGCGGGAGTAATGAGCAGTTCTTC.

This clone was counted once. The J gene is TRBJ2-7, the V gene TRBV28; unclear D gene. Trimming took 7 bases from V and 3 from J, leaving 4 bases between them. The CDR3 extends over 10 amino acids. Germline CDR1 and CDR2: MDHEN and SYDVKM. The CDR3 nucleotides read TGTGCCAGCACCCTCTACGAGCAGTACTTC. Translation gives CASTLYEQYF.

CDR3 in amino acids: CASSNQYEQYF. CDR3 DNA sequence: TGTGCCAGCAGCAACCAATACGAGCAGTACTTC. V and J are TRBV21-1 and TRBJ2-7; TRBD1, the table's D call, was not compared with the DNA. TRBV21-1 is a documented pseudogene. This CDR3 is built from 11 residues.

The chain recombines TRBV2 with TRBJ1-4; the match to TRBD1 covers 9 bases. Germline values: CDR1 SNHLY, CDR2 FYNNEI. V trimming: 4 bases; J trimming: 4 bases; junction bases outside the gene matches: 4. The CDR3 contains 15 residues. CDR3 nucleotides: TGTGCCAGCAGTGGACAGGGGGTTTTTAATGAAAAACTGTTTTTT. Translating gives CASSGQGVFNEKLFF.

This chain uses TRBV5-3 with TRBJ2-7, with D possibly TRBD2 on 5 matching bases. TRBV5-3 belongs to the ORF category, with a function that is uncertain. The CDR3 length is 12 residues. Trimming pared 1 base from V and 4 bases from J, leaving 6 bases between. The CDR3, as DNA: TGTGCCAGAAGCTTGAGAGGGTACGAGCAGTACTTC. It codes for CARSLRGYEQYF.

The V and J genes are TRBV24-1 and TRBJ1-2; possibly TRBD1 for D (5 bases). Germline CDR1 KGHDR, CDR2 SFDVKD. The CDR3 runs to 15 residues. V gave up 2 bases and J gave up 4 bases, with 13 bases separating them. The CDR3 is CATSDSQTGSYGYTF. CDR3 DNA: TGTGCCACCAGTGATTCCCAAACAGGAAGCTATGGCTACACCTTC.

A few counts support this clone. The chain is built from TRBV7-2 and TRBJ1-2, with D hard to call. V lost 4 bases, J lost 8 bases, and 17 bases lay in between. The CDR3 contains 14 residues. The germline V gene encodes CDR1 SGHTA and CDR2 FQGNSA. The chain's CDR3 is CASSSLLAAGGYTF. In DNA, the CDR3 is TGTGCCAGCAGCTCCCTATTGGCCGCCGGAGGCTACACCTTC. Variable domain in full (rest from reference TRBV7-2 and TRBJ1-2): GAGVSQSPSNKVTEKGKDVELRCDPISGHTALYWYRQSLGQGLEFLIYFQGNSAPDKSGLPSDRFSAERTGGSVSTLTIQRTQQEDSAVYLCASSSLLAAGGYTFGSGTRLTVV.

The rearrangement links TRBV20-1 to TRBJ1-5, with D possibly matching TRBD1 (5 bases). V was clipped by 3 bases and J by 2 bases, with 14 bases between them. The CDR3 length is 15 residues. Germline V gene data show CDR1 as DFQATT and CDR2 as SNEGSKA (reference sequence). In DNA form, the CDR3 reads TGCAGTGCTAGTTTGGGGGAATGGGGCAATCAGCCCCAGCATTTT. Its translation: CSASLGEWGNQPQHF.

This sequence joins TRBV5-1 and TRBJ2-5, with D tentatively TRBD1 (6 bases). The CDR3 has 16 amino acids. V lost 1 base, J lost 1 base, and 14 bases lay in between. Germline CDR1 SGHRS, CDR2 YFSETQ. Here the CDR3 reads CASSLWGPGFQETQYF. The CDR3 DNA is TGCGCCAGCAGCTTGTGGGGGCCCGGGTTCCAAGAGACCCAGTACTTC.

A single count supports this clone. The chain couples TRBV6-2 or TRBV6-3 to TRBJ1-1; no clear D. This CDR3 is 13 amino acids long. The germline gives CDR1 MNHEY, CDR2 SVGEGT. V lost 2 bases and J lost 2, with 6 bases in between. CDR3 in amino acids: CASSYGDNTEAFF. The CDR3 DNA reads TGTGCCAGCAGTTACGGGGATAACACTGAAGCTTTCTTT.

The J gene is TRBJ2-5, the V gene TRBV3-1 (or the pseudogene TRBV3-2); D is perhaps TRBD1 (5 bases). V lost 4 bases, J lost 5 bases, and 23 bases lay in between. Per the germline V gene, CDR1 is LGHDT and CDR2 is YNNKEL (reference sequence). The CDR3 spans 17 residues. CDR3 in amino acids: CASSPHSISSQAETQYF. The CDR3 DNA reads TGTGCCAGCAGCCCCCATTCGATCTCATCACAGGCGGAGACCCAGTACTTC.

The rearrangement joins TRBV6-1 to TRBJ1-5, with a weak D call TRBD1 (6 bases). CDR3 length equals 13 residues. With 3 bases removed from V and 8 bases from J, the gap between germline ends came to 11 bases. Germline values: CDR1 MNHNS, CDR2 SASEGT. CDR3 residues: CASSDDSGEPQHF. The CDR3 nucleotides are TGTGCCAGCAGTGACGACTCAGGGGAGCCCCAGCATTTT.

The chain joins TRBV27 to TRBJ1-2; a possible D gene is TRBD1 (5 bases). The CDR3 sequence is 14 residues long. From germline, CDR1 is MNHEY and CDR2 SMNVEV (reference sequence). V shed 7 bases and J shed 3 bases, with 15 bases lying between them. The CDR3 region is CASTPWGRDYGYTF. In DNA form, the CDR3 reads TGTGCCAGCACTCCTTGGGGCAGGGACTATGGCTACACCTTC.

The chain links TRBV5-6 to TRBJ2-4; either TRBD1 or TRBD2 may fit D (5 bases each). Looked up from germline, CDR1 is SGHDT and CDR2 is YYEEEE. Trimming shortened V by 1 base and J by 0 bases, and 20 bases separated the two germline ends. The CDR3 extends over 19 amino acids. In DNA form, the CDR3 reads TGTGCCAGCAGCTTGTCTCGCTTTCGGGGCGAGTTAGCCAAAAACATTCAGTACTTC. Protein: CASSLSRFRGELAKNIQYF.

The chain links TRBV5-1 to TRBJ2-5, with 11 bases fitting TRBD2. CDR1 is SGHRS, CDR2 YFSETQ, per germline. The CDR3 runs to 16 residues. Trimming at V came to 8 bases and at J to 2 bases, leaving 11 bases not matched to a gene. CDR3 DNA: TGCGCCAGTTTCCTGGGGACTAGCGGACCACAAGAGACCCAGTACTTC. Translated: CASFLGTSGPQETQYF.

The chain joins TRBV19 to TRBJ1-5, with D possibly being TRBD1 (5 bases). V was trimmed by 2 bases and J by 5 bases, leaving 10 bases between them. Germline V gene lookup returns CDR1 LNHDA and CDR2 SQIVND (reference sequence). The CDR3 extends over 14 amino acids. The CDR3 is CASSIQGGDQPQHF. The CDR3 DNA follows: TGTGCCAGTAGTATACAGGGCGGAGATCAGCCCCAGCATTTT.

The J gene is TRBJ1-5, the V gene TRBV28; no clear D. The V and J ends lost 8 bases and 3 bases respectively, with 8 bases between them. This CDR3 comprises 12 residues. Germline-derived CDR1 and CDR2 are MDHEN and SYDVKM. The DNA for the CDR3 is TGTGCCAGCCGTACGGTCAATCAGCCCCAGCATTTT. Translating it yields CASRTVNQPQHF.

The gene calls are TRBV9 and TRBJ1-5; D perhaps matches TRBD1 (5 bases). V was clipped by 0 bases and J by 7 bases, with 14 bases between them. Germline V gene data show CDR1 as SGDLS and CDR2 as YYNGEE. The CDR3 totals 15 residues. The chain's CDR3 is CASSVGGGANQPQHF. In DNA, the CDR3 is TGTGCCAGCAGCGTAGGCGGAGGGGCGAACCAGCCCCAGCATTTT.

The chain couples TRBV6-1 to TRBJ2-5, with 12 bases that match TRBD2. V lost 4 bases and J lost 2; bases outside the gene matches: 5. Germline CDR1 reads MNHNS; CDR2 reads SASEGT. This CDR3 region has 16 residues. Here the CDR3 reads CASSAASGRGQETQYF. The CDR3 DNA follows: TGTGCCAGCAGTGCCGCTAGCGGGAGGGGTCAAGAGACCCAGTACTTC.

The CDR3 sequence: CASSPQGSANTEAFF. The CDR3 nucleotides are TGTGCCAGTAGCCCACAGGGGTCCGCAAACACTGAAGCTTTCTTT. The rearrangement joins TRBV19 to TRBJ1-1; 7 nucleotides match TRBD1. This CDR3 is 15 amino acids long. V shed 6 bases and J 2 bases; nucleotides not matched to a gene: 9. Germline V CDR1 and CDR2: LNHDA, SQIVND (reference sequence).

The rearrangement joins TRBV7-3 to TRBJ1-2, with TRBD1 as a possible D gene (6 bases). The CDR3 loop spans 15 amino acids. V was clipped by 4 bases and J by 3 bases, with 15 bases between them. Germline loops: CDR1 SGHTA, CDR2 FQGTGA. CDR3 sequence (DNA): TGTGCCAGCAGCTACGGAGGGGGAGGCTACTATGGCTACACCTTC. It codes for CASSYGGGGYYGYTF.

This chain connects TRBV4-3 to TRBJ1-1, with D possibly being TRBD1 (6 bases). Germline values: CDR1 LGHNA, CDR2 YSLEER. The CDR3 has 14 residues. The V end was cut by 0 bases, the J end by 4 bases, with 9 bases between. In DNA form, the CDR3 reads TGCGCCAGCAGCCAAGATACAGGGATCACTGAAGCTTTCTTT. Translation: CASSQDTGITEAFF.

The chain couples TRBV5-6 to TRBJ1-2; unclear D gene. This CDR3 has 12 residues. Trimming stripped 4 bases from V and 4 bases from J, with 8 bases between. Germline lookup yields CDR1 SGHDT and CDR2 YYEEEE. This CDR3 is CASSRTFYGYTF. In DNA, the CDR3 is TGTGCCAGCAGCCGGACGTTCTATGGCTACACCTTC.

The genes are TRBV2 and TRBJ2-1; the D call may be TRBD1 or TRBD2 (5 bases each). This CDR3 region has 16 residues. Germline V gene lookup returns CDR1 SNHLY and CDR2 FYNNEI. V was pared by 11 bases and J by 0 bases, with 20 bases between. CDR3 sequence reads: CAFANMPGRSYNEQFF. The CDR3, as DNA: TGTGCCTTTGCGAACATGCCGGGACGCTCCTACAATGAGCAGTTCTTC.

This sequence joins TRBV18 and TRBJ1-4; TRBD1 is a possible D gene (5 bases). Germline CDR1 is KGHSH and CDR2 is LQKENI. With 6 bases removed from V and 0 bases from J, the gap between germline ends came to 11 bases. The length of the CDR3 is 15 residues. This CDR3 reads CASSQDKTTNEKLFF. CDR3 nucleotides: TGTGCCAGCTCCCAGGACAAGACAACTAATGAAAAACTGTTTTTT.

As regards this clone: Other nucleotide sequences from this sample produce the same CDR3. The chain has TRBV14 and TRBJ1-1, with D tentatively TRBD1 (5 bases). V was clipped by 3 bases and J by 0 bases, with 5 bases between them. This CDR3 spans 13 amino acids. The germline gives CDR1 SGHDN, CDR2 FVKESK. The CDR3, as DNA: TGTGCCAGCAGCCAGGGGGTGAACACTGAAGCTTTCTTT. Protein sequence: CASSQGVNTEAFF.

The DNA of the CDR3 is TGTGCCAGCGGCCCCCGCTGGGGAATATTCCACGAGCAGTACTTC. It is translated as CASGPRWGIFHEQYF. The genes are TRBV5-8 and TRBJ2-7; D ambiguous. Germline V gene lookup returns CDR1 SGHTS and CDR2 YDEGEE. The CDR3 covers 15 residues. Trimming shortened V by 7 bases and J by 5 bases, and 22 bases separated the two germline ends.